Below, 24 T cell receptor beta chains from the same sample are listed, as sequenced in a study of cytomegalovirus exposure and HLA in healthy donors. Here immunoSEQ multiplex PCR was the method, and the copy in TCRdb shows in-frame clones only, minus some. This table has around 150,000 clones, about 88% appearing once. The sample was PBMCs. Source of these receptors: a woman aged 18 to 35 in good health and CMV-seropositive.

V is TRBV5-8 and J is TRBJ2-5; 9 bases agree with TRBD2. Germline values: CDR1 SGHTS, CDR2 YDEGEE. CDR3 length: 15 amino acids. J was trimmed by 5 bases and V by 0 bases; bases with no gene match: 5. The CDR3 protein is CASSLGGRAGETQYF. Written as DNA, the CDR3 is TGTGCCAGCAGCTTGGGCGGGAGGGCCGGGGAGACCCAGTACTTC.

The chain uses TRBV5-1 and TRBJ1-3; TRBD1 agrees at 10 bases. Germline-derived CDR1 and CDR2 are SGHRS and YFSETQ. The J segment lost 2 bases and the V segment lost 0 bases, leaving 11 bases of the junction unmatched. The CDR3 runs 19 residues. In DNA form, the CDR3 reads TGCGCCAGCAGCTTGGCCTATCGTGGGACAGGGGATACTGGAAACACCATATATTTT. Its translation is CASSLAYRGTGDTGNTIYF.

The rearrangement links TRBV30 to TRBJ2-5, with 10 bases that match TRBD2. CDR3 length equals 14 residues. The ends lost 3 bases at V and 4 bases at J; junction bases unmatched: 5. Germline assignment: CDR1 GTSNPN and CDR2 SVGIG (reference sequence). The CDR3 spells CAWSSLAGAETQYF. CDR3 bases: TGTGCCTGGAGCTCCCTAGCGGGAGCAGAGACCCAGTACTTC.

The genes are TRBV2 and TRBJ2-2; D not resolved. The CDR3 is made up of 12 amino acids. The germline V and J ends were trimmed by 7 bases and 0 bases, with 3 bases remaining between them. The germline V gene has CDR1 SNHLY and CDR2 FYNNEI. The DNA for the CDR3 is TGTGCCAGCACTCCGAACACCGGGGAGCTGTTTTTT. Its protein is CASTPNTGELFF.

The DNA of the CDR3 is TGTGCCAGCAGCTTAAGTCTAGCGGGGCTCTACAATGAGCAGTTCTTC. Its protein is CASSLSLAGLYNEQFF. This sequence joins TRBV11-2 and TRBJ2-1; TRBD2 matches at 9 bases. V shed 2 bases, J shed 3 bases, and the junction held 5 bases outside the gene matches. The CDR3 has 16 residues. Germline V gene sequence: CDR1 SGHAT, CDR2 FQNNGV.

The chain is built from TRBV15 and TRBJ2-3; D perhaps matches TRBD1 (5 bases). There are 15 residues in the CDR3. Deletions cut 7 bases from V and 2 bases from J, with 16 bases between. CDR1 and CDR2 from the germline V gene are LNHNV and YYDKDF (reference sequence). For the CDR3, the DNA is TGTGCCACCAATCAAAGGACAAGCACCACAGATACGCAGTATTTT. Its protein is CATNQRTSTTDTQYF.

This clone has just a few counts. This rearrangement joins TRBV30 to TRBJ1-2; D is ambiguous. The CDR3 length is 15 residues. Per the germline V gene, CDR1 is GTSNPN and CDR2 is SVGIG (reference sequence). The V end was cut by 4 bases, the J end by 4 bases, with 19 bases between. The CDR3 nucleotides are TGTGCCTGGAACAACTGGCCCAACTATATCTATGGCTACACCTTC. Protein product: CAWNNWPNYIYGYTF.

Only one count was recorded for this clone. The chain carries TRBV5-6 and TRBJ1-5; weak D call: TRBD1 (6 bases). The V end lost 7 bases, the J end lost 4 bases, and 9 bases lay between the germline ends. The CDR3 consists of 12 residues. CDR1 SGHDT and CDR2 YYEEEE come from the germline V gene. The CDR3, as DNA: TGTGCCAGCTCGCAGGGGAATCAGCCCCAGCATTTT. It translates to CASSQGNQPQHF.

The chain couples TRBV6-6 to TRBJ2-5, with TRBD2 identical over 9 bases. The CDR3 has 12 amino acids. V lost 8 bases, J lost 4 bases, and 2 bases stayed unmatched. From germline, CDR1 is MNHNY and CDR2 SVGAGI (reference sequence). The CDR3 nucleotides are TGTGCCAGCGCTAGCGGGATAGAGACCCAGTACTTC. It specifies CASASGIETQYF.

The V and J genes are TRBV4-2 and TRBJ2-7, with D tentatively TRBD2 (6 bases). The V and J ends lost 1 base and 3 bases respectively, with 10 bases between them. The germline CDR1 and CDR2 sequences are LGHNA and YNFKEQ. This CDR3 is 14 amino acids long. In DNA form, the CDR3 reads TGTGCCAGCAGCCAAGGATCCGGGGGCTACGAGCAGTACTTC. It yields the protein CASSQGSGGYEQYF.

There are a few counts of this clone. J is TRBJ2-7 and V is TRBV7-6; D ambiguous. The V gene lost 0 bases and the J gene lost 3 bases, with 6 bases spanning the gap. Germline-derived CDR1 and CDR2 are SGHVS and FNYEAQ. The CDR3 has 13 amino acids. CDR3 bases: TGTGCCAGCAGCTTAGCAATCAACTACGAGCAGTACTTC. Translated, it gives CASSLAINYEQYF.

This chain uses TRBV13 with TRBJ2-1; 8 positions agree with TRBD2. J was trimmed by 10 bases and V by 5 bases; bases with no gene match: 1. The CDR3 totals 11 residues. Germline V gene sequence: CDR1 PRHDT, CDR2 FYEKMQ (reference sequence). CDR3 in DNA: TGTGCCAGCAGCCCGGGAGGGGAGCAGTTCTTC. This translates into CASSPGGEQFF. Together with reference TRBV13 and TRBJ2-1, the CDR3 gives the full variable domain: AAGVIQSPRHLIKEKRETATLKCYPIPRHDTVYWYQQGPGQDPQFLISFYEKMQSDKGSIPDRFSAQQFSDYHSELNMSSLELGDSALYFCASSPGGEQFFGPGTRLTVL.

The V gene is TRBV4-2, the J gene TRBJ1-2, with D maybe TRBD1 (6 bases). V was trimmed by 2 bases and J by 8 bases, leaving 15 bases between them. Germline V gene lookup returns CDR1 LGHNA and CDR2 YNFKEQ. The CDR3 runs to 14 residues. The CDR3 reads CASSQTKDRAGYTF. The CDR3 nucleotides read TGTGCCAGCAGCCAAACTAAGGACAGAGCCGGCTACACCTTC.

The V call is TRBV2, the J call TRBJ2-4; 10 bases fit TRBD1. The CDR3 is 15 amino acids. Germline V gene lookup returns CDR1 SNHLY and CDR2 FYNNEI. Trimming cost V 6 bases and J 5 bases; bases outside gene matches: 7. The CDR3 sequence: CASSVDRGDENIQYF. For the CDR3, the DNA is TGTGCCAGCAGCGTGGACAGGGGGGATGAAAACATTCAGTACTTC.

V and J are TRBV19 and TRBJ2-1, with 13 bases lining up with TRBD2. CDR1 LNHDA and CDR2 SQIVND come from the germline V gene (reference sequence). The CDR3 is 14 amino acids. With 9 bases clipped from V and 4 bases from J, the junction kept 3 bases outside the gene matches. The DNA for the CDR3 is TGTGCCAGCCTACTAGCGGGAGGGTACAATGAGCAGTTCTTC. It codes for CASLLAGGYNEQFF.

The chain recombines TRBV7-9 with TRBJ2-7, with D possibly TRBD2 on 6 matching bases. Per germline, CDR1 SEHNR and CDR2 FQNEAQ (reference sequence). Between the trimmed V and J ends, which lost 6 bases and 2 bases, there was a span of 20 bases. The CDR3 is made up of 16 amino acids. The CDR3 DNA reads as TGTGCCAGCAGTTACGACAAACTAGCTAGGGCCTACGAGCAGTACTTC. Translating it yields CASSYDKLARAYEQYF.

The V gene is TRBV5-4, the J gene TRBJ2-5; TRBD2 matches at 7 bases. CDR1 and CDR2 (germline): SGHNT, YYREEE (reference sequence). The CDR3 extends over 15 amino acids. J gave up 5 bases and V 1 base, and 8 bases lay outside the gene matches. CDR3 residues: CASSLRTGGGETQYF. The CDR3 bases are TGTGCCAGCAGCTTGCGGACGGGAGGAGGGGAGACCCAGTACTTC.

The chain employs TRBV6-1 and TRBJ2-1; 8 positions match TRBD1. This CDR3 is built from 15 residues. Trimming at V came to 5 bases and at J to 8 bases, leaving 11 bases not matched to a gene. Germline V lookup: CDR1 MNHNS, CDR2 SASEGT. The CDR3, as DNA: TGTGCCAGCAGTCTAAGACGACAGGGGTGGGATGAGCAGTTCTTC. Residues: CASSLRRQGWDEQFF.

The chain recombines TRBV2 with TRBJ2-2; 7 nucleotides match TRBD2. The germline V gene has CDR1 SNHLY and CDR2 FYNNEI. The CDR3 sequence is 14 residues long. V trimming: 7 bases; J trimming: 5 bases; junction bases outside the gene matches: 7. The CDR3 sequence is CASNHGAGTGELFF. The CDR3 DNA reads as TGTGCCAGCAATCACGGAGCGGGGACCGGGGAGCTGTTTTTT.

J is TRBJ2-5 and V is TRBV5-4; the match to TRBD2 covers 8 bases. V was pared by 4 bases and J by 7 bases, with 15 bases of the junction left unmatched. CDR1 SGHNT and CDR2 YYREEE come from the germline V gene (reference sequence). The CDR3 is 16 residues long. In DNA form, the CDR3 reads TGTGCCAGCAGCGGACCGTCGGGACTAGACGTCAGGACCCAGTACTTC. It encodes CASSGPSGLDVRTQYF.

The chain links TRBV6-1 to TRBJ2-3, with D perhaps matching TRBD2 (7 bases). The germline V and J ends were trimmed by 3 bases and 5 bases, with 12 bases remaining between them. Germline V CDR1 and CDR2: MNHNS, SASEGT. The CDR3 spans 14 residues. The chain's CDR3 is CASSEGRGVDTQYF. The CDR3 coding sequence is TGTGCCAGCAGTGAGGGGAGGGGGGTAGATACGCAGTATTTT.

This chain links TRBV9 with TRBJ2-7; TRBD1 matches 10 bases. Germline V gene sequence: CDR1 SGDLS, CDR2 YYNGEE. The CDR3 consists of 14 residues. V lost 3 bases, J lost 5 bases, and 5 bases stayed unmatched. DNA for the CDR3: TGTGCCAGCAGCGGACCGACAGGGGGCCACGAGCAGTACTTC. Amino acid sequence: CASSGPTGGHEQYF.

The CDR3 nucleotides are TGTGCCAGCAGCCTCAAAACGGGGACCGGGGAGCTGTTTTTT. The encoded protein is CASSLKTGTGELFF. The genes are TRBV7-3 and TRBJ2-2; TRBD2 is a possible D gene (5 bases). The CDR3 loop spans 14 amino acids. Trimming pared 5 bases from V and 5 bases from J, leaving 12 bases between. Germline CDR1 and CDR2: SGHTA and FQGTGA.

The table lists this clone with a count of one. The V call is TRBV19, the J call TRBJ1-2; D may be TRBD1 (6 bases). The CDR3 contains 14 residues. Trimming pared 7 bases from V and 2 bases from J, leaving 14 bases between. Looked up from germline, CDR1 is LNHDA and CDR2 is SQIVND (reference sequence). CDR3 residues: CASTEDRSNYGYTF. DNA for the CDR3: TGTGCCAGTACCGAAGACAGGAGCAACTATGGCTACACCTTC.